The present entry profiles one TCR beta chain with its context. Its antigen is undetermined. Profiled with immunoSEQ multiplex PCR; TCRdb holds only in-frame clones, not every one. This sample has 70,000 or so clones, with roughly 74% found just once. There are 14 residues in the CDR3. Trimming shortened V by 11 bases and J by 0 bases, and 14 bases separated the two germline ends. CDR1 is SNHLY and CDR2 is FYNNEI in the germline V gene. The entry originates in a study of vaccination effects on CD4 cells after COVID-19. The study's findings and limits: By a late point after vaccination, infection- and vaccine-induced clones had shrunk markedly through clonal contraction. Common cold coronavirus cross-reactivity was shown by only 1 of 255 vaccine-induced clones in healthy vaccinees.

Antigen-specific CD4+ T cells were expanded (with viral peptide pools) by the ViraFEST assay ahead of sequencing. Investigators separated out CD4+ T cells once about 10 days of culture had passed. Among the vaccine recipients, none had a prior SARS-CoV-2 infection, and nucleocapsid antibodies were negative. The culture medium for 1.5 million to 2.5 million PBMC per well included around 9 IU/ml IL-2 and about 9.1 ug/ml peptides. It was on days 3 and 7 that half the medium was replaced with IL-2 medium. The sample consisted of CD4+ T cells from PBMCs cultured with HCoV-NL63 spike peptides, taken before COVID-19 vaccination. The TCR was taken from a human donor who received a COVID-19 vaccine. The chain carries TRBV2 and TRBJ2-1; either TRBD1 or TRBD2 may fit D (5 bases each). CDR3 residues: CASGGGSSYNEQFF. The CDR3 DNA reads TGTGCCTCTGGGGGTGGAAGCTCCTACAATGAGCAGTTCTTC.